This TCR beta chain was observed in a study of early T cells in non-severe SARS-CoV-2 infection. For the study at large: The study sequenced bulk RNA from unsorted whole blood, with chains unpaired.

Germline V gives CDR1 LGHNA, CDR2 YNFKEQ. CDR3 length: 15 residues. Trimming removed 0 bases from V and 8 bases from J, with 13 bases in between. Regarding the study as a whole: Private and CD4 specificities were missed by VDJdb matching, skewed to anti-spike CD8.

This clonotype was recorded many times. Its target is not known. Unique molecular identifiers were added to individual cDNA molecules. TCRdb re-derived calls from the 5' RACE reads in MiXCR, one entry per CDR3 protein. The sample consists of some 38,000 distinct CDR3 sequences, about 5% of them appearing once. The specimen was whole blood. The rearrangement uses TRBV4-2 and TRBJ1-4; D unresolved. The receptor was derived from an adult who was a healthcare worker with PCR-confirmed SARS-CoV-2 infection or an uninfected control (not recorded which). DNA for the CDR3: TGTGCCAGCAGCCAAGATCCAGGACGGGTGGAAAAACTGTTTTTT. Its protein product is CASSQDPGRVEKLFF.